The 27 T cell receptor beta chains reported below all come from one sample, sequenced in a study of T cell repertoires in cytomegalovirus infection (dated by TCRdb to the late 2010s). Taken with the paper, the label for treatment or condition translates to: in vitro stimulation with specific CMV peptide epitopes to enrich CMV-specific T cells. The sequencing machine was an Illumina HiSeq 1500. TCRdb cleaned the public reads at Q25 with fastp, built clones with MiXCR and kept in-frame beta chains. Every distinct CDR3 protein forms one entry, paired with its most common genes and DNA. Across this sample there are about 770,000 distinct CDR3 sequences, with 25% to 35% seen only once. About an eighth of the sample comes from the top ten. Their antigens remain unidentified. The specimen comprised cultured CD8+ T cells from PBMCs, sampled from culture after CMV antigen stimulation. These receptor sequences come from a human donor in good health (CMV status not recorded). Some clones in this sample may be carry-over from other donors' samples.

This clonotype was picked up a small number of times. J is TRBJ1-3 and V is TRBV19, with D possibly matching TRBD1 (5 bases). CDR3 length: 12 amino acids. Trimming cost V 9 bases and J 2 bases, with 8 bases left between them. Germline V gene lookup returns CDR1 LNHDA and CDR2 SQIVND (reference sequence). The chain's CDR3 is CASLGPGNTIYF. The CDR3 DNA sequence: TGTGCCAGCCTGGGACCTGGAAACACCATATATTTT. The full variable domain, its missing parts supplied by reference TRBV19 and TRBJ1-3, is DGGITQSPKYLFRKEGQNVTLSCEQNLNHDAMYWYRQDPGQGLRLIYYSQIVNDFQKGDIAEGYSVSREKKESFPLTVTSAQKNPTAFYLCASLGPGNTIYFGEGSWLTVV.

In this sample, this clonotype turned up a few times. The chain recombines TRBV7-9 with TRBJ2-7, with 9 bases aligning to TRBD1. The CDR3 length is 15 residues. Germline V lookup: CDR1 SEHNR, CDR2 FQNEAQ (reference sequence). Germline trimming cut 7 bases from V and 7 bases from J; bases unmatched to any gene: 14. CDR3 sequence reads: CASTPLRDRAAEQYF. The CDR3, as DNA: TGTGCCAGCACCCCGCTCCGGGACAGGGCAGCTGAGCAGTACTTC.

The chain is built from TRBV12-3 or TRBV12-4 and TRBJ1-2; tentative D call: TRBD1 (6 bases). Trimming left V 6 bases short and J 7 bases short, with 12 bases between. The CDR3 sequence is 12 residues long. As DNA, the CDR3 is TGTGCCAGCAGCACAGGGATGACTGGCTACACCTTC. It encodes CASSTGMTGYTF.

Only a few counts were recorded for this clonotype. V and J are TRBV12-3 or TRBV12-4 and TRBJ2-1; 7 positions agree with TRBD2. The CDR3 runs 12 residues. V shed 5 bases and J 10 bases; nucleotides not matched to a gene: 5. The CDR3 region has the DNA TGTGCCAGCAGTGAGCCGGGACTAGAGCAGTTCTTC. It is translated as CASSEPGLEQFF.

This clonotype was seen a few times. The chain is built from TRBV12-3 or TRBV12-4 and TRBJ1-2, with a weak D call TRBD1 (6 bases). There are 14 residues in the CDR3. Deletions cut 3 bases from V and 8 bases from J, with 16 bases between. The CDR3 region is CASSFSFSGDGYTF. CDR3 sequence (DNA): TGTGCCAGCAGTTTTAGTTTTTCAGGGGACGGCTACACCTTC.

The J gene is TRBJ2-6, the V gene TRBV7-3; 8 nucleotides line up with TRBD1. Germline CDR1 SGHTA, CDR2 FQGTGA. Losses at the gene ends were 6 bases for V and 0 bases for J; bases not matched to a gene: 13. The CDR3 is 19 residues long. CDR3 sequence: CASSYIRDRLTSGANVLTF. In DNA form, the CDR3 reads TGTGCCAGCAGTTACATCCGGGACAGGCTTACCTCTGGGGCCAACGTCCTGACTTTC.

V and J are TRBV20-1 and TRBJ1-2; D is perhaps TRBD1 (6 bases). The ends were cut back, 5 bases at V and 6 bases at J, with 19 bases in the middle. Germline CDR1 reads DFQATT; CDR2 reads SNEGSKA (reference sequence). The CDR3 has 14 residues. DNA for the CDR3: TGCAGTGCTGAACGCCGGGGGGGGCGCGATGGCTACACCTTC. Its protein product is CSAERRGGRDGYTF.

This clonotype occurred many times. The genes are TRBV7-2 and TRBJ1-1; D gene unclear. This CDR3 has 13 amino acids. Looked up from germline, CDR1 is SGHTA and CDR2 is FQGNSA. Trimming pared 8 bases from V and 1 base from J, leaving 11 bases between. As DNA, the CDR3 is TGTGCCAGCGGAGAGCCTACGAACACTGAAGCTTTCTTT. This translates into CASGEPTNTEAFF.

This clonotype was seen many times. V and J are TRBV6-6 and TRBJ2-1; D remains ambiguous. V was clipped by 5 bases and J by 0 bases, with 11 bases between them. This CDR3 is 15 amino acids long. Germline V lookup: CDR1 MNHNY, CDR2 SVGAGI (reference sequence). CDR3 region: CASSPSPASYNEQFF. CDR3 sequence (DNA): TGTGCCAGCAGTCCAAGTCCCGCCTCCTACAATGAGCAGTTCTTC.

This sequence joins TRBV27 and TRBJ2-1; maybe TRBD2 (5 bases). The V and J ends lost 8 bases and 6 bases respectively, with 11 bases between them. Germline V CDR1 and CDR2: MNHEY, SMNVEV (reference sequence). There are 12 residues in the CDR3. The CDR3 spells CASWGASNEQFF. The CDR3 DNA sequence: TGTGCCAGCTGGGGAGCGAGCAATGAGCAGTTCTTC.

V is TRBV27 and J is TRBJ2-3; D might be TRBD2 (6 bases). The V gene's germline CDR1 is MNHEY and CDR2 SMNVEV (reference sequence). With 3 bases removed from V and 5 bases from J, the gap between germline ends came to 15 bases. The CDR3 is 15 amino acids. CDR3 loop: CASSFGGVWVDTQYF. The DNA for the CDR3 is TGTGCCAGCAGTTTTGGCGGGGTATGGGTAGATACGCAGTATTTT.

This clonotype was detected only a few times. The genes are TRBV12-3 or TRBV12-4 and TRBJ2-5, with D possibly TRBD2 on 6 matching bases. V was pared by 6 bases and J by 5 bases, with 16 bases between. There are 14 residues in the CDR3. CDR3 amino acids: CASRGPGGGETQYF. Here the CDR3 DNA reads TGTGCCAGCAGGGGGCCTGGAGGAGGGGAGACCCAGTACTTC.

This clonotype was seen at least ten times. The chain links TRBV7-8 to TRBJ1-1; D uncertain. There are 14 residues in the CDR3. Trimming took off 5 bases at V and 1 base at J, with 11 bases between the two ends. In germline, CDR1 is SGHVS, CDR2 FQNEAQ. CDR3 amino acids: CASSAGLRNTEAFF. The CDR3 DNA is TGTGCCAGCAGCGCCGGTTTGAGGAACACTGAAGCTTTCTTT.

V usage is TRBV28 and J usage is TRBJ1-4; 7 nucleotides line up with TRBD1. The CDR3 extends over 16 amino acids. Germline V CDR1 and CDR2: MDHEN, SYDVKM. Trimming removed 5 bases from V and 3 bases from J; junction bases left unmatched: 9. CDR3 coding DNA: TGTGCCAGCAGTACCTCAACAGGGGAATCTAATGAAAAACTGTTTTTT. Its translation is CASSTSTGESNEKLFF.

This clonotype occurred many times. This sequence joins TRBV6-2 or TRBV6-3 and TRBJ2-1, with D perhaps TRBD1 (6 bases). The CDR3 spans 13 residues. Germline CDR1 and CDR2: MNHEY and SVGEGT. Trimming removed 10 bases from V and 2 bases from J, with 12 bases in between. The CDR3 spells CATHGDTYNEQFF. The CDR3 DNA is TGTGCCACCCATGGGGACACCTACAATGAGCAGTTCTTC.

V gene TRBV27 combines with J gene TRBJ2-1; D tentatively reads TRBD1 or TRBD2 (6 bases each). Trimming shortened V by 6 bases and J by 3 bases, and 12 bases separated the two germline ends. Germline CDR1 reads MNHEY; CDR2 reads SMNVEV (reference sequence). This CDR3 comprises 14 residues. CDR3 amino acids: CASRHRGVYNEQFF. For the CDR3, the DNA is TGTGCCAGCAGGCATAGGGGGGTCTACAATGAGCAGTTCTTC.

This clonotype has a handful of counts. Written as DNA, the CDR3 is TGTGCCAGCAGAGGGGGATACGAGACCCAGTACTTC. Translating gives CASRGGYETQYF. V gene TRBV7-6 combines with J gene TRBJ2-5, with a possible D match to TRBD1 (6 bases). The CDR3 is made up of 12 amino acids. CDR1 SGHVS and CDR2 FNYEAQ come from the germline V gene. Between the trimmed V and J ends, which lost 6 bases and 5 bases, there was a span of 10 bases.

V usage is TRBV7-9 and J usage is TRBJ2-5; D unclear. V was trimmed by 5 bases and J by 5 bases, leaving 27 bases between them. Germline CDR1 and CDR2: SEHNR and FQNEAQ (reference sequence). The length of the CDR3 is 18 residues. CDR3: CASSQLTSDLGFGETQYF. CDR3 sequence (DNA): TGTGCCAGCAGCCAACTTACTTCAGACTTGGGGTTTGGGGAGACCCAGTACTTC.

CDR3 protein: CASRGNGYTF. For the CDR3, the DNA is TGTGCCAGCAGAGGAAACGGCTACACCTTC. V and J are TRBV12-3 or TRBV12-4 and TRBJ1-2, with unresolved D. This CDR3 comprises 10 residues. The germline V and J ends were trimmed by 6 bases and 8 bases, with 7 bases remaining between them.

The chain is built from TRBV7-9 and TRBJ1-1; D not certain. The V end lost 3 bases, the J end lost 3 bases, and 14 bases lay between the germline ends. The germline gives CDR1 SEHNR, CDR2 FQNEAQ (reference sequence). The length of the CDR3 is 15 residues. In DNA form, the CDR3 reads TGTGCCAGCAGCTTGGCAGGCCTCGGGGACACTGAAGCTTTCTTT. It yields the protein CASSLAGLGDTEAFF.

This clonotype was found many times. The chain is built from TRBV7-6 and TRBJ2-5; TRBD2 agrees at 11 bases. Germline CDR1 and CDR2: SGHVS and FNYEAQ. The CDR3 length is 19 residues. V dropped 2 bases and J dropped 5; count of bases not matched to a gene: 16. CDR3 loop: CASSLTPRIAGGSKETQYF. The CDR3 nucleotides read TGTGCCAGCAGCTTAACCCCAAGGATAGCGGGGGGGTCAAAGGAGACCCAGTACTTC.

The chain employs TRBV27 and TRBJ1-1; tentatively, D is TRBD1 (5 bases). Looked up from germline, CDR1 is MNHEY and CDR2 is SMNVEV (reference sequence). The V gene lost 0 bases and the J gene lost 1 base, with 12 bases spanning the gap. This CDR3 spans 16 amino acids. The CDR3: CASSLSAGSGNTEAFF. CDR3 nucleotides: TGTGCCAGCAGTTTATCCGCAGGGTCAGGGAACACTGAAGCTTTCTTT.

This clonotype was recorded a few times. In nucleotides, the CDR3 is TGTGCCAGCGTCTCGGGACTCTCGAATGAGCAGTTCTTC. Protein sequence: CASVSGLSNEQFF. V gene TRBV6-2 or TRBV6-3 combines with J gene TRBJ2-1, with D possibly matching TRBD2 (6 bases). The germline V gene encodes CDR1 MNHEY and CDR2 SVGEGT. V lost 8 bases and J 7 bases, leaving 15 bases between the germline ends. CDR3 length: 13 residues.

The chain combines TRBV27 with TRBJ2-1; D gene unclear. The CDR3 sequence is 14 residues long. V shed 8 bases and J shed 5 bases, with 16 bases lying between them. CDR1 and CDR2 from the germline V gene are MNHEY and SMNVEV (reference sequence). CDR3 region: CASLARNPDNEQFF. The CDR3 coding sequence is TGTGCCAGCCTTGCAAGGAATCCGGACAATGAGCAGTTCTTC.

Only a few counts were recorded for this clonotype. The chain uses TRBV19 and TRBJ1-1, with 8 bases aligning to TRBD1. The CDR3 runs 14 residues. J lost 1 base, V lost 9 bases, and 7 bases had no gene match. The germline gives CDR1 LNHDA, CDR2 SQIVND (reference sequence). For the CDR3, the DNA is TGTGCCAGCAGCCTACAGGGGGAGAACACTGAAGCTTTCTTT. As protein: CASSLQGENTEAFF.

This clonotype has ten or more counts. The J gene is TRBJ2-3, the V gene TRBV7-2; TRBD1 matches 10 bases. Germline loops: CDR1 SGHTA, CDR2 FQGNSA. The CDR3 sequence is 15 residues long. Trimming at V came to 4 bases and at J to 4 bases, leaving 5 bases not matched to a gene. The CDR3 DNA sequence: TGTGCCAGCAGCTCGACAGGGGGCAGGGCAGATACGCAGTATTTT. The encoded protein is CASSSTGGRADTQYF.

The chain uses TRBV12-5 and TRBJ1-2; TRBD1 might be the D (5 bases). From germline, CDR1 is LGHNT and CDR2 FRNRAP. The CDR3 runs to 14 residues. Between the trimmed V and J ends, which lost 6 bases and 6 bases, there was a span of 17 bases. CDR3 region: CASGARTRLDGYTF. CDR3 DNA sequence: TGTGCTAGTGGAGCCAGGACAAGATTGGATGGCTACACCTTC. Supplemented by reference TRBV12-5 and TRBJ1-2, the full variable domain reads DARVTQTPRHKVTEMGQEVTMRCQPILGHNTVFWYRQTMMQGLELLAYFRNRAPLDDSGMPKDRFSAEMPDATLATLKIQPSEPRDSAVYFCASGARTRLDGYTFGSGTRLTVV.